The 2 T cell receptor beta chains given below trace back to one sample, sequenced in a study of beta chain features in type 1 diabetes. Investigators reverse transcribed all isolated RNA, so they sequenced expressed TCRB transcripts. Sequenced by immunoSEQ multiplex PCR; TCRdb stores in-frame clones only, minus some. Of under 400,000 clones listed, around 15% were seen once; the top ten hold roughly 6.7%. The sequenced material came from central memory CD4+ T cells from blood. The receptors come from a man aged 25-45 years in good health.

V usage is TRBV20-1 and J usage is TRBJ2-5, with D uncertain. CDR1 is DFQATT and CDR2 is SNEGSKA in the germline V gene (reference sequence). CDR3 length equals 10 residues. Trimming removed 6 bases from V and 5 bases from J, with 7 bases in between. CDR3 sequence (DNA): TGCAGTGCGGAGCTGGAGACCCAGTACTTC. Translated: CSAELETQYF.

This clone appeared many times. This rearrangement joins TRBV27 to TRBJ2-7, with 7 bases matching TRBD1. This CDR3 has 12 amino acids. With 5 bases clipped from V and 6 bases from J, the junction kept 4 bases outside the gene matches. Per germline, CDR1 MNHEY and CDR2 SMNVEV (reference sequence). CDR3 in DNA: TGTGCCAGCAGTACGACAGGGACCGAGCAGTACTTC. This codes for CASSTTGTEQYF.